This TCR beta chain was sequenced for a study of blood T cell repertoires in COVID-19. The CDR3 runs 16 residues. Sequenced by immunoSEQ multiplex PCR; TCRdb stores in-frame clones only, minus some. The sample consists of 75,000 or so clones, less than 90% of them appearing once. The clonotype comes from a middle-aged man with acute or convalescent COVID-19. The chain uses TRBV7-5 and TRBJ1-1; no DNA check was done on the table's D call, TRBD1. TRBV7-5 is classified as a pseudogene. Sequenced input: peripheral blood. This CDR3 reads CARSSRLDREGPEAFF. Here the CDR3 DNA reads TGTGCCAGAAGCTCCCGATTAGACAGGGAAGGACCTGAAGCTTTCTTT.